This paragraph reports one T cell receptor (beta chain). The CDR3 totals 13 residues. The germline V gene has CDR1 LGHNA and CDR2 YSLEER. V shed 0 bases and J shed 11 bases, with 13 bases lying between them. The record originates from a study of cytomegalovirus exposure and HLA in healthy donors. The PCR employed 60 Vbeta primers together with 13 Jbeta primers. Using immunoSEQ multiplex PCR, the repertoire was profiled, and TCRdb retains in-frame clones only, with some absent. The table has about 140,000 clones, about 80% seen once. This TCR derives from a woman aged 40 to 50 in good health and CMV-seronegative. The chain combines TRBV4-3 with TRBJ1-1; perhaps TRBD1 as D (5 bases). Sequencing was carried out using PBMCs. The CDR3 spells CASSQDHPGNAFF. The CDR3 nucleotides are TGCGCCAGCAGCCAAGATCACCCAGGGAACGCTTTCTTT.